Shown below are 9 T cell receptor beta chains from a single sample sequenced in a study of a mutant IDH1 vaccine in newly diagnosed glioma. The time point was: week 35, safety follow-up. All doses held 300 ug of mutant IDH1 20-mer peptide, with topical imiquimod. Libraries were prepared by immunoSEQ multiplex PCR; TCRdb keeps only in-frame clonotypes and omits some of them. Here the sample spans some 57,000 clones, roughly 84% being singletons. Antigen specificity for these receptors is unknown. The specimen comprised PBMCs, sampled from a glioma patient whose treatment included an IDH1 peptide vaccine. The source of these receptors is a woman younger than 35 with glioma.

The chain carries TRBV6-5 and TRBJ1-5, with TRBD1 as a possible D gene (6 bases). The germline V gene has CDR1 MNHEY and CDR2 SVGAGI. Between the trimmed V and J ends, which lost 6 bases and 3 bases, there was a span of 15 bases. CDR3 length equals 15 residues. The CDR3 DNA sequence: TGTGCCAGCAGCGGTAGGGGGGGACCCAATCAGCCCCAGCATTTT. Residues: CASSGRGGPNQPQHF.

This clone was detected a few times. V usage is TRBV2 and J usage is TRBJ1-1, with 8 bases identical to TRBD1. This CDR3 has 15 amino acids. The V and J ends lost 2 bases and 5 bases, in that order; junction bases with no gene match: 7. Germline CDR1 SNHLY, CDR2 FYNNEI. This CDR3 is CASSEQGAAWTEAFF. CDR3 nucleotides: TGTGCCAGCAGTGAACAGGGGGCGGCGTGGACTGAAGCTTTCTTT.

The rearrangement joins TRBV7-3 to TRBJ2-2, with 7 bases lining up with TRBD2. Unmatched junction bases numbered 6, after V lost 1 base and J lost 7 bases. CDR1 is SGHTA and CDR2 is FQGTGA in the germline V gene. There are 15 residues in the CDR3. CDR3 DNA: TGTGCCAGCAGCTTAAGGGGGAGGGCCGGCGGGGAGCTGTTTTTT. It codes for CASSLRGRAGGELFF. The full variable domain, in which reference TRBV7-3 and TRBJ2-2 provide the parts outside the CDR3, is GAGVSQTPSNKVTEKGKYVELRCDPISGHTALYWYRQSLGQGPEFLIYFQGTGAADDSGLPNDRFFAVRPEGSVSTLKIQRTERGDSAVYLCASSLRGRAGGELFFGEGSRLTVL.

J is TRBJ1-3 and V is TRBV10-2, with no clear D. V shed 0 bases and J shed 0 bases, with 9 bases lying between them. The CDR3 contains 16 residues. Per the germline V gene, CDR1 is WSHSY and CDR2 is SAAADI. The DNA of the CDR3 is TGCGCCAGCAGTGAGTCGAGTGGTGCCTCTGGAAACACCATATATTTT. Protein product: CASSESSGASGNTIYF.

The V and J genes are TRBV4-1 and TRBJ2-7; unclear D gene. V lost 0 bases, J lost 3 bases, and 18 bases lay in between. The CDR3 totals 17 residues. Germline V gene sequence: CDR1 MGHRA, CDR2 YSYEKL. DNA for the CDR3: TGCGCCAGCAGCCAAGATTCTTGGCTTGATGGAAACTACGAGCAGTACTTC. It specifies CASSQDSWLDGNYEQYF.

This clone has a single count. The V gene is TRBV6-6, the J gene TRBJ2-5; TRBD1 agrees at 8 bases. Germline CDR1 MNHNY, CDR2 SVGAGI (reference sequence). V lost 2 bases and J lost 3; bases outside the gene matches: 2. The CDR3 is made up of 14 amino acids. The CDR3 DNA sequence: TGTGCCAGCAGTTACCCGGACAGGGAAGAGACCCAGTACTTC. Translation gives CASSYPDREETQYF.

This clone has only a few counts. This chain joins TRBV4-1 and TRBJ1-1; D gene uncertain. V was cut by 0 bases and J by 11 bases, with 7 bases left in between. This CDR3 comprises 11 residues. The germline gives CDR1 MGHRA, CDR2 YSYEKL. CDR3 in amino acids: CASSQDSVAFF. The DNA of the CDR3 is TGCGCCAGCAGCCAAGATTCAGTGGCTTTCTTT.

The J gene is TRBJ1-5, the V gene TRBV29-1, with D perhaps TRBD1 (6 bases). Germline lookup yields CDR1 SQVTM and CDR2 ANQGSEA. This CDR3 spans 12 amino acids. Deletions cut 7 bases from V and 5 bases from J, with 12 bases between. The DNA for the CDR3 is TGCAGCGCTTTAGGGGGGGATCAGCCCCAGCATTTT. Translation gives CSALGGDQPQHF. Full variable domain (outside the CDR3, taken from reference TRBV29-1 and TRBJ1-5): SAVISQKPSRDICQRGTSLTIQCQVDSQVTMMFWYRQQPGQSLTLIATANQGSEATYESGFVIDKFPISRPNLTFSTLTVSNMSPEDSSIYLCSALGGDQPQHFGDGTRLSIL.

The chain uses TRBV27 and TRBJ2-3; a possible D gene is TRBD2 (7 bases). Trimming took 1 base from V and 2 from J, leaving 13 bases between them. Germline lookup yields CDR1 MNHEY and CDR2 SMNVEV (reference sequence). The CDR3 is made up of 16 amino acids. CDR3 DNA: TGTGCCAGCAGTTTATACGGCGGGGGCCCCACAGATACGCAGTATTTT. Translation gives CASSLYGGGPTDTQYF.